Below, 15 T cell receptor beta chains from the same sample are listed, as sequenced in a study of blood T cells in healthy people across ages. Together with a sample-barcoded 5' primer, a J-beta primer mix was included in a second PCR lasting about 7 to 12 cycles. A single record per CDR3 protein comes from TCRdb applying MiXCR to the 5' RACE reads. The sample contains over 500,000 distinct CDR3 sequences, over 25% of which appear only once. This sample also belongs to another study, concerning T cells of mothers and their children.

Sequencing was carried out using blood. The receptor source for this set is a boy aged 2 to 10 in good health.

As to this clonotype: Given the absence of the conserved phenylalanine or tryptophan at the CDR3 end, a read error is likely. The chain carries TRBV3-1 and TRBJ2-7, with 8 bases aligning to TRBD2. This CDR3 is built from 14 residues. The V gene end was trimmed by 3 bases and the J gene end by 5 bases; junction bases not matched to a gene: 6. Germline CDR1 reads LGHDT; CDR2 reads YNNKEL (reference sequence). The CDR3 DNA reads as TGTGCCAGCAGCCACGGGGGGGCCGGAAACGAGCAGTACCTC. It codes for CASSHGGAGNEQYL.

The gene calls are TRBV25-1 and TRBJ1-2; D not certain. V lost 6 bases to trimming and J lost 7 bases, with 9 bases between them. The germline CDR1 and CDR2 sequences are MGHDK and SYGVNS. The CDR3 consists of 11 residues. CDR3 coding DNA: TGTGCCAGCAGGGACCTGGGTGGCTACACCTTC. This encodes CASRDLGGYTF.

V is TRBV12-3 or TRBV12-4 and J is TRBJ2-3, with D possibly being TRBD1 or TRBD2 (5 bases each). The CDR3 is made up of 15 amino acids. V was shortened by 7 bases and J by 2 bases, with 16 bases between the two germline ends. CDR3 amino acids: CASTPWGRLTDTQYF. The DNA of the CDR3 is TGTGCCAGCACCCCGTGGGGACGACTCACAGATACGCAGTATTTT.

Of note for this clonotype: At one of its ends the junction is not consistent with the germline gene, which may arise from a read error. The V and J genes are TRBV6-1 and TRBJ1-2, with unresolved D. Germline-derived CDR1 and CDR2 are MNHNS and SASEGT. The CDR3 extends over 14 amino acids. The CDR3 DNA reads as TGTGCCAGCAGTGAAGCGCGGCAGAACTGTGGCTACGCCTTC. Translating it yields CASSEARQNCGYAF.

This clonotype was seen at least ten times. CDR3: CASSKETGQGAYEQYF. The CDR3 bases are TGTGCCAGCAGCAAAGAGACGGGACAGGGGGCCTACGAGCAGTACTTC. This sequence joins TRBV21-1 and TRBJ2-7; whether TRBD1, the table's D call, matches the DNA was not checked. TRBV21-1 is given as a pseudogene. CDR3 length: 16 amino acids.

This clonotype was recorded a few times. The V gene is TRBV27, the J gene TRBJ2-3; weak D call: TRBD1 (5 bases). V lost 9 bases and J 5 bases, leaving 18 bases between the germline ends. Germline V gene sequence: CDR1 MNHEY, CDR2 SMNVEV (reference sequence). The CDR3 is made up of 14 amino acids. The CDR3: CARQRGGVEDTQYF. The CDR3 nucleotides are TGTGCCAGGCAAAGGGGTGGGGTTGAAGATACGCAGTATTTT.

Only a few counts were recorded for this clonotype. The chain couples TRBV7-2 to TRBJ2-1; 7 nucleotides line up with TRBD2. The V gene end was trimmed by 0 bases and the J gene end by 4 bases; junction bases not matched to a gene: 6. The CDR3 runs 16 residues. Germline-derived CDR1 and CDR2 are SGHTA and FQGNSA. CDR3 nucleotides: TGTGCCAGCAGCTTAGCAGCGGGGTCGACTTACAATGAGCAGTTCTTC. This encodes CASSLAAGSTYNEQFF. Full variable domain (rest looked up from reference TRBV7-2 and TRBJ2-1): GAGVSQSPSNKVTEKGKDVELRCDPISGHTALYWYRQSLGQGLEFLIYFQGNSAPDKSGLPSDRFSAERTGGSVSTLTIQRTQQEDSAVYLCASSLAAGSTYNEQFFGPGTRLTVL.

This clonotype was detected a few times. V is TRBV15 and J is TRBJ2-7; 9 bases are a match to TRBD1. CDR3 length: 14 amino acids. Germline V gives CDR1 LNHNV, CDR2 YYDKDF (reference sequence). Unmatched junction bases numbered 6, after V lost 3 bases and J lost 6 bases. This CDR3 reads CATSSGTGSAEQYF. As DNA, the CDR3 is TGTGCCACCAGCAGCGGGACAGGGTCGGCCGAGCAGTACTTC.

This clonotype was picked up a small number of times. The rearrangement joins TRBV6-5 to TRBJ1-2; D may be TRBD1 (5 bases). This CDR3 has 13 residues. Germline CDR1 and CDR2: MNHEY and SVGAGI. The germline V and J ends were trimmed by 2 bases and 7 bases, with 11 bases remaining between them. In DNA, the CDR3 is TGTGCCAGCAGTTACGGGGCTACAACTGGCTACACCTTC. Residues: CASSYGATTGYTF.

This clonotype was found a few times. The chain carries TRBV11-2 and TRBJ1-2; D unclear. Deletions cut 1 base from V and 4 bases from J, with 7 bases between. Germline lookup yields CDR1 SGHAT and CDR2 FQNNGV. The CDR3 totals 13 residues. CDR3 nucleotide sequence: TGTGCCAGCAGCTTAGGGAAAACCTATGGCTACACCTTC. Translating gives CASSLGKTYGYTF.

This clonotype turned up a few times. CDR3 region: CASSLTGQGETQYF. The CDR3 nucleotides read TGTGCCAGCAGCTTGACCGGACAGGGGGAGACCCAGTACTTC. The rearrangement uses TRBV5-6 and TRBJ2-5, with TRBD1 matching over 9 bases. J lost 5 bases, V lost 1 base, and 3 bases had no gene match. CDR1 is SGHDT and CDR2 is YYEEEE in the germline V gene. There are 14 residues in the CDR3.

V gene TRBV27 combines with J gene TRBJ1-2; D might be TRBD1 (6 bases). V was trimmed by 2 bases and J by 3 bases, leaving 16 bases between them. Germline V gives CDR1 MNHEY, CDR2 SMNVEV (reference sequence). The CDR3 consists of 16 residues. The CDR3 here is CASSLISGGRDYGYTF. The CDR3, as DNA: TGTGCCAGCAGTTTAATTTCTGGGGGGCGCGACTATGGCTACACCTTC.

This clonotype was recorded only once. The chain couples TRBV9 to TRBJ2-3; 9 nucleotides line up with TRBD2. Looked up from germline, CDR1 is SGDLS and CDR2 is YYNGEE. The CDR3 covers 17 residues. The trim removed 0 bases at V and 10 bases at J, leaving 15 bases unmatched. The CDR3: CASSVGTSGLGRDAQYF. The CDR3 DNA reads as TGTGCCAGCAGCGTAGGAACTAGCGGGCTAGGTCGGGATGCGCAGTATTTT.

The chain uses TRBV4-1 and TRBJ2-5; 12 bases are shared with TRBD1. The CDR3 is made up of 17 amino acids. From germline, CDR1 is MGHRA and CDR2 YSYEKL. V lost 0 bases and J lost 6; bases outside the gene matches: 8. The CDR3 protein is CASSQEGTGGFSQTQYF. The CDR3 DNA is TGCGCCAGCAGCCAAGAAGGGACAGGGGGCTTCAGTCAGACCCAGTACTTC.

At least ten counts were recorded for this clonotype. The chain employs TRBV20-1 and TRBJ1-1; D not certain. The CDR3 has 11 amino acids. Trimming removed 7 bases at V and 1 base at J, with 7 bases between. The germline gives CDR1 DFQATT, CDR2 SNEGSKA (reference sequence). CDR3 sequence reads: CSGDGNTEAFF. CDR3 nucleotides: TGCAGTGGAGACGGGAACACTGAAGCTTTCTTT.